This T cell receptor (beta chain) comes out of a study of cytomegalovirus exposure and HLA in healthy donors (dated by TCRdb to the late 2010s). General notes on the study: According to an earlier analysis of a few hundred of the donors, about 180 million T cells yielded 117 million unique TCR beta sequences and approximately 300 Gb of sequence data. An early release covering more than 500 HLA-typed donors comprised approximately 300 gigabases of sequencing data and around 85 million unique TCR sequences. Of the roughly 400 genotyped donors, 75% to 85% were placed in the genetic ancestry cluster associated with self-reported Caucasian donors. The study aimed to test whether cataloging public T cell receptors could reveal signatures of past pathogen exposure. The study profiled the T cell repertoires of hundreds of subjects by immunosequencing and related them to cytomegalovirus serostatus. Besides the first cohort of under 700 subjects, a separate validation cohort made up of roughly 130 different subjects was used. To predict cytomegalovirus infection status, the study brought together high-throughput TCR immunosequencing, statistical association of individual TCRs with disease status, and machine learning. In a later analysis, previously published TCR beta repertoires from 550 to 700 donors were re-analyzed and high-resolution HLA genotyping was added so that TCR occurrence patterns could be studied. Rather than drawing on any new phenotypic data, the later analysis identified candidate immune exposures from TCR beta sequences and the way those sequences occurred across donors. An earlier analysis of about 600 of the donors used high-throughput TCR beta sequencing to judge whether each TCR beta V gene segment behaved as functional or pseudogenic. Donor age, sex, ethnicity and CMV serostatus were collected together with the repertoire data. A later genetic analysis took genome-wide SNP genotypes for about 65% of the 666 donors and used that subset as a discovery cohort. Every discovery cohort repertoire had been produced on one sequencing platform. Both class I and class II loci were covered by HLA typing, at four-digit resolution. Typing coverage differed by locus: A, B, C, DRB1 and DQB1 were typed in roughly 620-630 donors, DQA1 in about 510, DPA1 in over 600, and DPB1 in about 450. Several DR-DQ haplotypes were handled as single units for association and clustering because linkage in the cohort was strong. Among about 410 genotyped donors of the cohort, an average of around 250,000 unique TCR beta nucleotide sequences was sequenced per donor, of which roughly 18% were non-productive.

Of note for this clone: Which antigen it targets is not known. Base quality data are lacking; no much larger clone is found one base away.

The cohort was made up of several hundred healthy bone marrow donors. At the time of sampling, all cohort members were nominally healthy, though unrecorded immune exposures were likely present. The donor tested CMV seronegative, placing the donor among the roughly 340 seronegative members of the cohort. A peripheral blood sample was provided by each donor, and peripheral blood mononuclear cells were used for TCR beta sequencing. Genomic DNA extraction from the blood cell samples was performed with the Qiagen DNeasy Blood Extraction Kit. According to the germline V gene, CDR1 reads SGHNT and CDR2 reads YENEEA. V is pared back by 4 bases and J by 2 bases, with 10 bases lying between the germline termini. From the cysteine through the phenylalanine, the CDR3 covers 14 amino acids. The entry retains the CDR3 DNA only, 42 bases that are in frame from base 1. General conclusions and limits of the study: CMV serostatus was the only immune exposure information available for the cohort. While some public TCRs were present in many individuals, most TCR sequences turned up only very rarely across donors. When HLA alleles, especially DR and DQ, strongly co-occurred, TCR associations were difficult to assign to individual alleles. Compared with equally common non-associated chains, HLA-associated TCR beta chains in a later analysis were more clonally expanded and had lower generation probabilities. The classifier was reported to diagnose cytomegalovirus status with high specificity and sensitivity in both the original cohort and the validation cohort. Because counts were too low, roughly 16 rarely observed V segments, including chromosome 9 orphons, were left out of the earlier analysis of 587 of the donors. In a later genetic analysis, fewer N-insertions in productive TCRs were reported among donors in an Asian-associated ancestry cluster than the roughly 640-donor mean. An earlier analysis of around 540 of the donors showed that most TCR beta V segments appeared in productive rearrangements either about 87% or about 30% of the time, which broadly matched IMGT annotations. Presence/absence analyses assumed roughly uniform sequencing depth across donors, an assumption that may not hold. In the study, 150 to 200 TCR beta chains were listed as associated with cytomegalovirus. A later analysis reported that several top co-occurrence clusters appeared linked to parvovirus B19, influenza, CMV and Epstein-Barr virus. Because HLA typing was missing for some donors at each locus, association tests included only the typed subset. A few of the identified cytomegalovirus-associated TCR beta chains were confirmed in vitro to be specific for cytomegalovirus antigens. The cohort was sequenced for TCR beta chains only, and without alpha or paired-chain data the features that could be detected were limited. Correlated functional status among segregating V segments might be attributable to linkage disequilibrium, but an unknown experimental factor could not be ruled out. Some IMGT-functional V segments, including TRBV6-2 and TRBV6-3, could not be distinguished by the 87-base-pair reads and were therefore excluded. A further reported finding was that TCR beta sequences accurately predicted the HLA-A and HLA-B alleles for most subjects in the first cohort. A cluster of highly shared sequence variants was judged likely to represent a technical artifact of the sequencing pipeline. In a later analysis, the rate of TCR association differed among HLA loci, with DRB1 alleles having the most associated TCRs and HLA-C alleles having the fewest. Most CMV-associated TCR beta chains appeared to be HLA-restricted in a later analysis, and the HLA associations seemed to be driven largely by CMV exposure. It was suggested by the authors that the approach could potentially be generalized to other disease states and immunological phenotypes. An association between a missense DCLRE1C variant and V-gene and J-gene trimming of TCR beta chains was found in a later genetic analysis and replicated in an independent cohort. Specific HLA alleles were associated with more than 15,000 TCR beta sequences at a false discovery rate of 0.05 in a later analysis.

Libraries were made using the immunoSEQ multiplex PCR assay. The multiplex PCR relied on a mix of 60 forward primers for TCR Vbeta segments and 13 reverse primers for TCR Jbeta segments. The CDR3 region of rearranged TCR beta genes was amplified from genomic DNA by a multiplex PCR assay. On the Illumina HiSeq System, the amplified TCR beta libraries were sequenced as 87-base-pair reads. Per the original workflow: In a later analysis, tens of millions of unique TCR beta chains were counted across the 690 or so repertoires, and roughly 11 million of these chains were shared by at least two donors. Raw reads were error-corrected and collapsed into unique sequences by a nearest-neighbor algorithm in which closely related sequences were merged to remove PCR and sequencing errors. To assign V, D and J gene segments, CDR3 sequences were aligned to IMGT reference sequences. For a sequence to be retained, at least a six-nucleotide match to both a V gene segment and a J gene segment was required. A rearrangement was called productive if the CDR3 had no stop codons and remained in frame with V and J, and every other rearrangement was called non-productive. Following IMGT convention, CDR3 was defined as the stretch from the second conserved V-encoded cysteine to the conserved J-encoded phenylalanine. The earlier analysis of about 590 of the donors excluded sequences that lacked an unambiguous match to a single V gene segment. An earlier analysis of a few hundred of the donors called V segments functional above 56.7% productive rearrangements and segregating when the between-donor standard deviation exceeded 5%. A statistical classification framework was developed to diagnose cytomegalovirus status using the catalog of TCR beta chain sequences. In a later analysis, TCR nucleotide sequences were compared against IMGT/GENE-DB human TR gene sequences so that V and J genes could be assigned. In a later analysis, CDR3 sequences and most-parsimonious VDJ recombination scenarios were assigned using the TCRdist pipeline. In a later analysis, each TCR beta chain was defined by its CDR3 amino acid sequence together with its V-gene family, and reads without a unique V-gene family were excluded. A later analysis removed over 500 highly shared, low-generation-probability nucleotide sequences to deal with suspected cross-contamination and a sequencing artifact. For each public chain, a later analysis derived a clonal expansion index from normalized ranks of inferred template counts within each repertoire. A later analysis computed generation probabilities with a VDJ recombination model fitted to out-of-frame rearrangements, and checked the results against IGoR. Hypergeometric tests were used in a later analysis to score TCR-TCR, TCR-HLA and TCR-CMV co-occurrence, with a repertoire-size bias correction applied to the TCR pairs. In a later analysis, false discovery rates were estimated by permuting HLA or CMV assignments 20 times. In a later analysis, co-occurring TCRs were grouped using DBSCAN, and TCRdist sequence similarity was added for clustering within HLA-allele-positive subsets. For co-occurrence clustering, repertoires with fewer than 30,000 or more than 120,000 public chains were excluded, along with 4 to 6 repertoires with anomalous nucleotide sharing. TCRdb mirrors the immuneACCESS table, restricted to in-frame sequences. Some clones are absent from its copies; in checked studies, under half trace to an unresolved V gene, and the reason for the others is unknown. V, J and clone size are those of that table, while D and trimming were read from the DNA. The sample profile shows over 150,000 clones; about 90% of them were found once. The ten largest clones add up to less than 0.3% of the sample.

The TCR comes from a girl under three years old in good health and CMV-seronegative. The specimen sequenced was PBMCs. In this chain, TRBV11-3 is recombined with TRBJ2-3; there is no confident call for the D gene. The base sequence is TGTGCCAGCAGCTATCCAACAGTCACAGATACGCAGTATTTT. Its amino acids are CASSYPTVTDTQYF. With the portions outside the CDR3 filled from the reference TRBV11-3 and TRBJ2-3 genes, the complete variable region becomes EAGVVQSPRYKIIEKKQPVAFWCNPISGHNTLYWYLQNLGQGPELLIRYENEEAVDDSQLPKDRFSAERLKGVDSTLKIQPAELGDSAVYLCASSYPTVTDTQYFGPGTRLTVL.